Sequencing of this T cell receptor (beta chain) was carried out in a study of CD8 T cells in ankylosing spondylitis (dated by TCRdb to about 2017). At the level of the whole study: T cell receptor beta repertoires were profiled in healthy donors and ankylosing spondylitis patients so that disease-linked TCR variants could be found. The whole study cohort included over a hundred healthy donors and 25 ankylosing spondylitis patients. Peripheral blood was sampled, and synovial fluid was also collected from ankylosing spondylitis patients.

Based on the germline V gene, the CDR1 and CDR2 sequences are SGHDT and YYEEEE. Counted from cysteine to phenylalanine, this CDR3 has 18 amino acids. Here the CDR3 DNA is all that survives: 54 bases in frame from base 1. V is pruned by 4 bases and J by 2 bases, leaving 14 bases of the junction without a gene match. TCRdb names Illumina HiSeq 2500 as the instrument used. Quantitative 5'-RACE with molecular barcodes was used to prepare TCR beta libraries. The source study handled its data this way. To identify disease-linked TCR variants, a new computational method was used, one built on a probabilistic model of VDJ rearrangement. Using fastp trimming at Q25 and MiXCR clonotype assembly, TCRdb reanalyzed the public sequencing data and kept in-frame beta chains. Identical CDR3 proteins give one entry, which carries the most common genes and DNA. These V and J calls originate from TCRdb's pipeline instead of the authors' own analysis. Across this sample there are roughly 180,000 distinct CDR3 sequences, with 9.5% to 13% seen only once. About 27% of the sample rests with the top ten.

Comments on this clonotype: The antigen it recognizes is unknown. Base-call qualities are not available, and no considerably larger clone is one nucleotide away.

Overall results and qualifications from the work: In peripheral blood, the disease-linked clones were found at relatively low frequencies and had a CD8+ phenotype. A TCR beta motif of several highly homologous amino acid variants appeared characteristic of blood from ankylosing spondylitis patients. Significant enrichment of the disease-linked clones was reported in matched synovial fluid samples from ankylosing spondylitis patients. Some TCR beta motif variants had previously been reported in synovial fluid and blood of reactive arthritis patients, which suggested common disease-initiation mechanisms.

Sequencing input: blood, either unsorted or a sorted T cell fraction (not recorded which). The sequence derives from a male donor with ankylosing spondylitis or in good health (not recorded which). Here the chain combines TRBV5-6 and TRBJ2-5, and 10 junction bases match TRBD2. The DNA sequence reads TGTGCCAGCAGCCGAAGGGCGCTAGCGGGAGTAGGACAAGAGACCCAGTACTTC. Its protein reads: CASSRRALAGVGQETQYF.